These T cell receptor beta chains were read from a single sample in a study of long-term antiretroviral therapy in people with HIV. Sequenced by immunoSEQ multiplex PCR; TCRdb stores in-frame clones only, minus some. The sample contains 24,000 or so clones, around 85% of which appear only once. The sequences come from unsorted PBMCs, collected 2.3 years after starting antiretroviral therapy. These receptor sequences come from a man aged 40-55 years with HIV. CDR3s include the opening cysteine and the closing phenylalanine or tryptophan. A D gene is named only where the DNA matches it firmly. The size field is filled for only some rows; it gives once, few, many or a size class.

CDR3 protein: CASSEPTGSNEKLFF
CDR3 DNA: TGCGCCAGCAGCGAGCCGACAGGTTCTAATGAAAAACTGTTTTTT
V gene: TRBV5-1
D gene: NA
clone size: NA
J gene: TRBJ1-4

CDR3 protein: CASSEWGTDYTEAFF
CDR3 DNA: TGTGCCAGCAGTGAATGGGGGACCGACTACACTGAAGCTTTCTTT
V gene: TRBV6-1
D gene: NA
clone size: once
J gene: TRBJ1-1

CDR3 protein: CASSPFGLAVETQYF
CDR3 DNA: TGCGCCAGCAGCCCATTCGGACTAGCAGTCGAGACCCAGTACTTC
V gene: TRBV4-1
D gene: TRBD2
clone size: NA
J gene: TRBJ2-5

CDR3 protein: CASSESQGLTEAFF
CDR3 DNA: TGTGCCAGCAGTGAGTCACAGGGACTCACTGAAGCTTTCTTT
V gene: TRBV6-1
D gene: NA
clone size: few
J gene: TRBJ1-1

CDR3 protein: CASSALGDNQPQHF
CDR3 DNA: TGTGCCAGCAGTGCTTTAGGGGACAATCAGCCCCAGCATTTT
V gene: TRBV2
D gene: NA
clone size: NA
J gene: TRBJ1-5

CDR3 protein: CASSSLTGGSYNEQFF
CDR3 DNA: TGTGCCAGCAGCTCTCTGACAGGGGGCTCCTACAATGAGCAGTTCTTC
V gene: TRBV11-2
D gene: TRBD1
clone size: NA
J gene: TRBJ2-1

CDR3 protein: CASSHARDRGSTDTQYF
CDR3 DNA: TGCGCCAGCAGCCACGCCCGGGACAGGGGCAGCACAGATACGCAGTATTTT
V gene: TRBV10-1
D gene: TRBD1
clone size: NA
J gene: TRBJ2-3

CDR3 protein: CASSLVAGAGDIQYF
CDR3 DNA: TGCGCCAGCAGCTTGGTAGCGGGAGCTGGGGACATTCAGTACTTC
V gene: TRBV5-1
D gene: TRBD2
clone size: NA
J gene: TRBJ2-4

CDR3 protein: CASSGAGSKMGLYEQYF
CDR3 DNA: TGTGCCAGCAGCGGGGCAGGGAGTAAGATGGGTCTCTACGAGCAGTACTTC
V gene: TRBV27
D gene: NA
clone size: NA
J gene: TRBJ2-7

CDR3 protein: CASSPMQNIKYNEQFF
CDR3 DNA: TGTGCCAGCTCACCAATGCAGAATATAAAGTACAATGAGCAGTTCTTC
V gene: TRBV18
D gene: NA
clone size: once
J gene: TRBJ2-1

CDR3 protein: CASSLALAGNTDTQYF
CDR3 DNA: TGCGCCAGCAGCTTGGCGCTAGCGGGGAACACAGATACGCAGTATTTT
V gene: TRBV5-1
D gene: TRBD2
clone size: NA
J gene: TRBJ2-3

CDR3 protein: CASSRPTESSYEQYF
CDR3 DNA: TGTGCCAGCAGCCGTCCGACAGAGAGCTCCTACGAGCAGTACTTC
V gene: TRBV13
D gene: NA
clone size: NA
J gene: TRBJ2-7

CDR3 protein: CASSLWDSNTGELFF
CDR3 DNA: TGCGCCAGCAGCTTGTGGGACTCGAACACCGGGGAGCTGTTTTTT
V gene: TRBV5-1
D gene: NA
clone size: NA
J gene: TRBJ2-2

CDR3 protein: CASSLSRNPGQGYGYTF
CDR3 DNA: TGTGCCAGCAGTTTATCGCGGAACCCGGGACAGGGGTATGGCTACACCTTC
V gene: TRBV27
D gene: TRBD1
clone size: NA
J gene: TRBJ1-2

CDR3 protein: CASSLTGVGADTQYF
CDR3 DNA: TGCGCCAGCAGCTTGACAGGGGTTGGGGCAGATACGCAGTATTTT
V gene: TRBV5-1
D gene: TRBD1
clone size: NA
J gene: TRBJ2-3

CDR3 protein: CASSLVVAGTDTQYF
CDR3 DNA: TGTGCCAGCAGCTTGGTTGTAGCGGGCACAGATACGCAGTATTTT
V gene: TRBV5-4
D gene: NA
clone size: NA
J gene: TRBJ2-3

CDR3 protein: CASSVDIGSAGELFF
CDR3 DNA: TGTGCCAGCAGCGTAGATATTGGGTCGGCCGGGGAGCTGTTTTTT
V gene: TRBV9
D gene: NA
clone size: once
J gene: TRBJ2-2

CDR3 protein: CASSINPGQPPYGYTF
CDR3 DNA: TGTGCCAGCAGTATAAATCCGGGACAGCCTCCCTATGGCTACACCTTC
V gene: TRBV27
D gene: TRBD1
clone size: NA
J gene: TRBJ1-2

CDR3 protein: CASSSWAPGTASSLNYGYTF
CDR3 DNA: TGTGCCAGCAGCTCCTGGGCGCCCGGGACAGCTTCCTCTCTTAACTATGGCTACACCTTC
V gene: TRBV7-8
D gene: TRBD1
clone size: NA
J gene: TRBJ1-2

CDR3 protein: CASSRLNSEGANYGYTF
CDR3 DNA: TGTGCCAGTAGTCGTCTCAACTCCGAAGGAGCTAACTATGGCTACACCTTC
V gene: TRBV19
D gene: NA
clone size: NA
J gene: TRBJ1-2

CDR3 protein: CASSSPGGASSYEQYF
CDR3 DNA: TGTGCCAGCAGCTCCCCCGGAGGGGCGAGCTCCTACGAGCAGTACTTC
V gene: TRBV11-2
D gene: NA
clone size: NA
J gene: TRBJ2-7

CDR3 protein: CASSLQGAVHEQYF
CDR3 DNA: TGTGCCAGCAGCTTGCAAGGGGCAGTCCACGAGCAGTACTTC
V gene: TRBV5-5
D gene: NA
clone size: NA
J gene: TRBJ2-7

CDR3 protein: CASSPDQNNQPQHF
CDR3 DNA: TGTGCCAGCAGCCCAGACCAAAACAATCAGCCCCAGCATTTT
V gene: TRBV7-2
D gene: NA
clone size: NA
J gene: TRBJ1-5

CDR3 protein: CASSQVAGTGWGTEAFF
CDR3 DNA: TGCGCCAGCAGCCAAGTTGCAGGTACGGGGTGGGGCACTGAAGCTTTCTTT
V gene: TRBV4-1
D gene: NA
clone size: NA
J gene: TRBJ1-1

CDR3 protein: CASSVDPGANYGYTF
CDR3 DNA: TGTGCCAGCAGCGTAGATCCAGGAGCTAACTATGGCTACACCTTC
V gene: TRBV9
D gene: NA
clone size: NA
J gene: TRBJ1-2

CDR3 protein: CASKLLGGRADTQYF
CDR3 DNA: TGTGCCAGCAAACTTTTAGGCGGGAGGGCAGATACGCAGTATTTT
V gene: TRBV6-1
D gene: TRBD2
clone size: NA
J gene: TRBJ2-3

CDR3 protein: CASSLGTSGGAAKNIQYF
CDR3 DNA: TGCGCCAGCAGCTTGGGGACTAGCGGGGGGGCCGCCAAAAACATTCAGTACTTC
V gene: TRBV5-1
D gene: TRBD2
clone size: NA
J gene: TRBJ2-4

CDR3 protein: CASRLSGGTSSTDTQYF
CDR3 DNA: TGCGCCAGCAGACTTTCCGGGGGAACCTCTAGCACAGATACGCAGTATTTT
V gene: TRBV10-2
D gene: NA
clone size: NA
J gene: TRBJ2-3

CDR3 protein: CASSESQPSYEQYF
CDR3 DNA: TGTGCCAGCAGTGAGAGCCAGCCCTCCTACGAGCAGTACTTC
V gene: TRBV6-1
D gene: NA
clone size: NA
J gene: TRBJ2-7

CDR3 protein: CASSLKGGAQHF
CDR3 DNA: TGTGCCAGCAGTTTAAAGGGGGGGGCCCAGCATTTT
V gene: TRBV27
D gene: NA
clone size: NA
J gene: TRBJ1-5

CDR3 protein: CASSLSYSYNSPLHF
CDR3 DNA: TGTGCCAGCAGCTTGTCCTACAGCTATAATTCACCCCTCCACTTT
V gene: TRBV5-6
D gene: NA
clone size: few
J gene: TRBJ1-6

CDR3 protein: CASSEPGANTEAFF
CDR3 DNA: TGTGCCAGCAGTGAACCGGGGGCAAACACTGAAGCTTTCTTT
V gene: TRBV25-1
D gene: NA
clone size: NA
J gene: TRBJ1-1

CDR3 protein: CASSEVGGGRAQHF
CDR3 DNA: TGTGCCAGCAGTGAAGTAGGAGGGGGTAGGGCCCAGCATTTT
V gene: TRBV6-5
D gene: NA
clone size: NA
J gene: TRBJ1-5

CDR3 protein: CASSPTPSSGNTIYF
CDR3 DNA: TGTGCCAGCAGCCCCACTCCATCCTCTGGAAACACCATATATTTT
V gene: TRBV13
D gene: NA
clone size: NA
J gene: TRBJ1-3

CDR3 protein: CASSLGIFGQANTEAFF
CDR3 DNA: TGTGCCAGCAGCTTAGGAATATTTGGGCAGGCTAACACTGAAGCTTTCTTT
V gene: TRBV7-8
D gene: NA
clone size: NA
J gene: TRBJ1-1

CDR3 protein: CASSSALESGTPSYNSPLHF
CDR3 DNA: TGTGCCAGCAGCTCCGCGCTTGAGTCCGGGACTCCCTCCTATAATTCACCCCTCCACTTT
V gene: TRBV13
D gene: NA
clone size: NA
J gene: TRBJ1-6

CDR3 protein: CASSFGGVGYEQYF
CDR3 DNA: TGTGCCAGCAGCTTTGGCGGGGTGGGGTACGAGCAGTACTTC
V gene: TRBV7-9
D gene: NA
clone size: NA
J gene: TRBJ2-7

CDR3 protein: CASSLAADQPQHF
CDR3 DNA: TGTGCCAGCAGCTTGGCCGCGGATCAGCCCCAGCATTTT
V gene: TRBV11-3
D gene: NA
clone size: NA
J gene: TRBJ1-5

CDR3 protein: CASSYWAGGADTQYF
CDR3 DNA: TGTGCCAGCAGTTACTGGGCAGGGGGCGCAGATACGCAGTATTTT
V gene: TRBV6-6
D gene: TRBD1
clone size: NA
J gene: TRBJ2-3

CDR3 protein: CSVDSGTGRVGTEAFF
CDR3 DNA: TGCAGCGTTGACTCCGGGACAGGGCGAGTAGGGACTGAAGCTTTCTTT
V gene: TRBV29-1
D gene: TRBD1
clone size: NA
J gene: TRBJ1-1

CDR3 protein: CASSPSNRGHSYEQYF
CDR3 DNA: TGTGCCAGCTCACCTAGCAACAGGGGTCACTCCTACGAGCAGTACTTC
V gene: TRBV18
D gene: TRBD1
clone size: once
J gene: TRBJ2-7

CDR3 protein: CASSMYRGQGYGYTF
CDR3 DNA: TGTGCCAGTAGTATGTACAGGGGGCAAGGCTATGGCTACACCTTC
V gene: TRBV19
D gene: TRBD1
clone size: NA
J gene: TRBJ1-2

CDR3 protein: CASSSGLAGVGYEQYF
CDR3 DNA: TGTGCCAGCAGCTCCGGACTAGCGGGAGTCGGCTACGAGCAGTACTTC
V gene: TRBV7-9
D gene: TRBD2
clone size: few
J gene: TRBJ2-7

CDR3 protein: CATSLGPNTEAFF
CDR3 DNA: TGTGCCACCAGCCTGGGCCCGAACACTGAAGCTTTCTTT
V gene: TRBV15
D gene: NA
clone size: NA
J gene: TRBJ1-1

CDR3 protein: CASSPTSGRVNTGELFF
CDR3 DNA: TGTGCCAGCAGCCCCACTAGCGGGAGGGTTAACACCGGGGAGCTGTTTTTT
V gene: TRBV7-3
D gene: TRBD2
clone size: NA
J gene: TRBJ2-2

CDR3 protein: CASSRKGVPRGEQYF
CDR3 DNA: TGTGCCAGCAGCCGAAAGGGGGTTCCCCGGGGCGAGCAGTACTTC
V gene: TRBV5-6
D gene: NA
clone size: NA
J gene: TRBJ2-7

CDR3 protein: CASRHDLTKTEAFF
CDR3 DNA: TGTGCCAGCAGACATGACCTCACGAAGACTGAAGCTTTCTTT
V gene: TRBV27
D gene: NA
clone size: NA
J gene: TRBJ1-1

CDR3 protein: CASSFGQNEQYF
CDR3 DNA: TGTGCCAGTAGTTTTGGACAGAACGAGCAGTACTTC
V gene: TRBV19
D gene: NA
clone size: few
J gene: TRBJ2-7

CDR3 protein: CASSESAGNEQYF
CDR3 DNA: TGCGCCAGCAGTGAGTCTGCAGGGAACGAGCAGTACTTC
V gene: TRBV10-1
D gene: NA
clone size: NA
J gene: TRBJ2-7

CDR3 protein: CASSRDYSTDTQYF
CDR3 DNA: TGTGCCAGCTCCCGGGACTATAGCACAGATACGCAGTATTTT
V gene: TRBV18
D gene: TRBD2
clone size: once
J gene: TRBJ2-3

CDR3 protein: CASSLGVNTEAFF
CDR3 DNA: TGCGCCAGCAGCTTGGGAGTGAACACTGAAGCTTTCTTT
V gene: TRBV5-1
D gene: NA
clone size: NA
J gene: TRBJ1-1

CDR3 protein: CASSMEDSSEKLFF
CDR3 DNA: TGTGCCAGTAGTATGGAGGACAGCAGCGAAAAACTGTTTTTT
V gene: TRBV19
D gene: NA
clone size: NA
J gene: TRBJ1-4

CDR3 protein: CASSLGYNTEAFF
CDR3 DNA: TGCGCCAGCAGCTTGGGGTACAACACTGAAGCTTTCTTT
V gene: TRBV5-1
D gene: NA
clone size: NA
J gene: TRBJ1-1

CDR3 protein: CASSPWDRGTEAFF
CDR3 DNA: TGTGCCAGCAGTCCCTGGGACAGAGGGACTGAAGCTTTCTTT
V gene: TRBV27
D gene: TRBD1
clone size: NA
J gene: TRBJ1-1

CDR3 protein: CASSFSYEQYF
CDR3 DNA: TGTGCCAGCAGCTTCTCCTACGAGCAGTACTTC
V gene: TRBV7-8
D gene: NA
clone size: NA
J gene: TRBJ2-7

CDR3 protein: CASSIPEGRGLRYNEQFF
CDR3 DNA: TGTGCCAGTAGTATTCCTGAGGGAAGAGGGCTACGATACAATGAGCAGTTCTTC
V gene: TRBV19
D gene: NA
clone size: NA
J gene: TRBJ2-1

CDR3 protein: CASSLGAGGGWISYEQYF
CDR3 DNA: TGTGCCAGCAGCTTAGGTGCAGGGGGCGGCTGGATTTCCTACGAGCAGTACTTC
V gene: TRBV7-9
D gene: TRBD1
clone size: NA
J gene: TRBJ2-7

CDR3 protein: CATSSGTHNEQFF
CDR3 DNA: TGTGCCACCTCCTCGGGGACACACAATGAGCAGTTCTTC
V gene: TRBV15
D gene: NA
clone size: NA
J gene: TRBJ2-1

CDR3 protein: CASTQTVGIAGGYNEQFF
CDR3 DNA: TGTGCCAGCACCCAAACGGTGGGCATAGCGGGAGGGTACAATGAGCAGTTCTTC
V gene: TRBV5-4
D gene: TRBD2
clone size: NA
J gene: TRBJ2-1

CDR3 protein: CASWIAVELNTEAFF
CDR3 DNA: TGTGCCAGCTGGATTGCAGTGGAACTGAACACTGAAGCTTTCTTT
V gene: TRBV2
D gene: NA
clone size: NA
J gene: TRBJ1-1